These T cell receptor beta chains were read from a single sample in a study of CD4 T cells in relation to SARS-CoV-2 and coronaviruses. Antigens of these TCRs are unknown. Sequencing was performed with immunoSEQ multiplex PCR; in TCRdb, only in-frame clones are kept and a portion is missing. The repertoire consists of about 39,000 clones, with roughly 80% occurring once and the leading ten covering 6% to 8.5%. Material: naive CD4+ T cells from PBMCs, cultured in vitro. Source of these receptors: an adult with COVID-19. The CDR3 runs from the conserved cysteine through the conserved F or W. Each record gives: clone size, V gene, D gene, J gene, CDR3 length, CDR3 DNA, CDR3 protein. D genes are given only for firm matches. Size is omitted from some rows. Given values are once, few, many or a class for expanded clones.

once	TRBV5-8	.	TRBJ2-7	13	TGTGCCAGCAGCCTAGACAGTGCCTACGAGCAGTACTTC	CASSLDSAYEQYF
.	TRBV6-1	.	TRBJ1-5	12	TGTGCCAGCAGTGAGTTCGGTCAGCCCCAGCATTTT	CASSEFGQPQHF
once	TRBV4-1	TRBD2	TRBJ2-7	13	TGCGCCAGCAGCTCCGGGACTACCTACGAGCAGTACTTC	CASSSGTTYEQYF
few	TRBV5-6	.	TRBJ2-1	15	TGTGCCAGCAGCTTGGCCCGCAGGGGATACAATGAGCAGTTCTTC	CASSLARRGYNEQFF
.	TRBV9	TRBD2	TRBJ2-7	15	TGTGCCAGCAGCCCTACAGCGGGAGGGCCGGTCGAGCAGTACTTC	CASSPTAGGPVEQYF
.	TRBV5-1	.	TRBJ1-1	13	TGCGCCAGCAGTAGGCTTCCGGCGGTTGAAGCTTTCTTT	CASSRLPAVEAFF
.	TRBV3-1/TRBV3-2	.	TRBJ1-5	14	TGTGCCAGCAGCCAACGGACGGGTGATCAGCCCCAGCATTTT	CASSQRTGDQPQHF
.	TRBV11-2	.	TRBJ1-2	11	TGTGCCAGCAGCACGGGGACACTACTTACCTTC	CASSTGTLLTF
.	TRBV27	TRBD1	TRBJ2-1	15	TGTGCCAGCAGTTTACGACAGGGTTCCTACAATGAGCAGTTCTTC	CASSLRQGSYNEQFF
once	TRBV9	.	TRBJ2-3	15	TGTGCCAGCAGCGTAGATCGGGTAACCACAGATACGCAGTATTTT	CASSVDRVTTDTQYF
.	TRBV2	TRBD2	TRBJ2-3	20	TGTGCCAGCAGTGAAGAGGTTAGCGGGAGGGTTTCGTTTTTTACAGATACGCAGTATTTT	CASSEEVSGRVSFFTDTQYF
.	TRBV4-1	.	TRBJ2-7	17	TGCGCCAGCAGCCAAGATACGCTAGTCACTCTTACTTACGAGCAGTACTTC	CASSQDTLVTLTYEQYF
.	TRBV6-5	.	TRBJ2-5	15	TGTGCCAGCAGGACGTACAGGGTTCGTGAGGAGACCCAGTACTTC	CASRTYRVREETQYF
.	TRBV10-3	TRBD2	TRBJ2-3	19	TGTGCCATCAGGCCGGCTAGCGGGAGGGCCGGATCTGGCACAGATACGCAGTATTTT	CAIRPASGRAGSGTDTQYF
.	TRBV5-1	TRBD2	TRBJ2-1	18	TGCGCCAGCAGACTGGGGGGGACGCCGACCCTCTCCTACAATGAGCAGTTCTTC	CASRLGGTPTLSYNEQFF
.	TRBV27	.	TRBJ1-1	12	TGTGCCAGCAGTTGGCGGGGGGGTGAAGCTTTCTTT	CASSWRGGEAFF
.	TRBV28	.	TRBJ2-6	13	TGTGCCAGCAGAAATAACGGGGCCAACGTCCTGACTTTC	CASRNNGANVLTF
.	TRBV28	TRBD2	TRBJ2-7	15	TGTGCCAGCACCTTAAGCGGGACTCCTTCCTACGAGCAGTACTTC	CASTLSGTPSYEQYF
.	TRBV6-2/TRBV6-3	.	TRBJ2-5	13	TGTGCCAGCAGTTCCCCACGGAGTGAGACCCAGTACTTC	CASSSPRSETQYF
.	TRBV27	.	TRBJ1-2	16	TGTGCCAGCAGTTTATTCTCGTCCGGGGTTAACTATGGCTACACCTTC	CASSLFSSGVNYGYTF
.	TRBV4-1	.	TRBJ2-3	16	TGCGCCAGCAGCCAACAGGGGGGGACTAGCACAGATACGCAGTATTTT	CASSQQGGTSTDTQYF
.	TRBV27	.	TRBJ2-2	14	TGTGCCAGCAGTTTATCCAGGGACGGGGGGGAGCTGTTTTTT	CASSLSRDGGELFF
few	TRBV19	.	TRBJ1-5	16	TGTGCCAGTAGTACTGAGGGGACCGTTACTTATCAGCCCCAGCATTTT	CASSTEGTVTYQPQHF
.	TRBV13	.	TRBJ2-2	18	TGTGCCAGCAGCCCCTACCTATGGGGGGACGGCGAACTAGGGGAGCTGTTTTTT	CASSPYLWGDGELGELFF
.	TRBV9	TRBD2	TRBJ2-1	17	TGTGCCAGCAGCGTAGGAGTCGAGCGGGAGTATTTGAATGAGCAGTTCTTC	CASSVGVEREYLNEQFF
few	TRBV2	TRBD2	TRBJ2-1	17	TGTGCCAGCAGTGAGATTGGGCTAGCGGGAAATTACAATGAGCAGTTCTTC	CASSEIGLAGNYNEQFF
.	TRBV11-2	TRBD2	TRBJ2-5	18	TGTGCCAGCAGCGCGATTTGGCAACTAGCGGGTCTACCAAGGACCCAGTACTTC	CASSAIWQLAGLPRTQYF
once	TRBV7-2	TRBD2	TRBJ2-5	15	TGTGCCAGCAGCTTTACTAGCGGGAGTATGCCGGCCCAGTACTTC	CASSFTSGSMPAQYF
.	TRBV7-3	.	TRBJ2-1	11	TGTGCCAGCAGCGATCACAATGAGCAGTTCTTC	CASSDHNEQFF
.	TRBV14	.	TRBJ2-1	14	TGTGCCAGCAGCCCACTGGGAGCGTACAATGAGCAGTTCTTC	CASSPLGAYNEQFF
.	TRBV18	.	TRBJ1-5	14	TGTGCCAGCTCACATTTCGACCGCAATCAGCCCCAGCATTTT	CASSHFDRNQPQHF
.	TRBV5-6	.	TRBJ2-1	15	TGTGCCAGCAGCTTCACAGCCGCTCTGCGCAATGAGCAGTTCTTC	CASSFTAALRNEQFF
.	TRBV7-7	TRBD2	TRBJ2-3	14	TGTGCTAGCGGGGAGCGAATAGGCACAGATACGCAGTATTTT	CASGERIGTDTQYF
.	TRBV2	.	TRBJ2-7	15	TGTGCCAGCAGTGAAGCCCCGGGAGGGGGCGGCGAGCAGTACTTC	CASSEAPGGGGEQYF
.	TRBV9	.	TRBJ2-5	13	TGTGCCAGCAGCGTAGAGGGGCAAGAGACCCAGTACTTC	CASSVEGQETQYF
.	TRBV29-1	.	TRBJ1-2	13	TGCAGCGTTGAAGAAACGGACAACTATGGCTACACCTTC	CSVEETDNYGYTF
.	TRBV30	.	TRBJ2-1	14	TGTGCCTGGAGTGTTGGAGGGAGTAAGGGTGAGCAGTTCTTC	CAWSVGGSKGEQFF
.	TRBV7-3	TRBD2	TRBJ2-1	14	TGTGCCAGCAGCTTAGGGACTAGCGGAAATGAGCAGTTCTTC	CASSLGTSGNEQFF
.	TRBV2	.	TRBJ1-5	14	TGTGCCAGCAGTGATTCAGGGGCTGGTCAGCCCCAGCATTTT	CASSDSGAGQPQHF
.	TRBV7-2	.	TRBJ1-6	14	TGTGCCAGCAGCTTAGGGTTGGGGAATTCACCCCTCCACTTT	CASSLGLGNSPLHF
.	TRBV24-1	TRBD1	TRBJ2-1	14	TGTGCCACCAGTGATTTGGGGACAGGGAGTGAGCAGTTCTTC	CATSDLGTGSEQFF
.	TRBV6-2/TRBV6-3	.	TRBJ2-1	16	TGTGCCAGCAGCCTCCCCCCCAGCGCAAGTGAGGATGAGCAGTTCTTC	CASSLPPSASEDEQFF
.	TRBV12-5	TRBD2	TRBJ2-1	12	TGTGCTAGTGGTCAACGGACTAGTCAGCAGTTCTTC	CASGQRTSQQFF
.	TRBV11-2	.	TRBJ2-7	13	TGTGCCAGCAGCTTTCAGGGTTTAGACGAGCAGTACTTC	CASSFQGLDEQYF
.	TRBV21-1	.	TRBJ1-2	15	TGTGCCAGCAGCTCGCGGACAGGGCTTTCCTATGGCTACACCTTC	CASSSRTGLSYGYTF
few	TRBV7-3	TRBD1	TRBJ1-2	16	TGTGCCAGCAGCTTAGGGGGACAGCCCCTTAACTATGGCTACACCTTC	CASSLGGQPLNYGYTF
.	TRBV7-9	TRBD2	TRBJ2-3	17	TGTGCCAGCAGCTCCCGGGGGTGGCGGGAGGGCACAGATACGCAGTATTTT	CASSSRGWREGTDTQYF
.	TRBV5-4	TRBD1	TRBJ2-5	13	TGTGCCAGCAGGGAGACAGGGCAGGAGACCCAGTACTTC	CASRETGQETQYF
.	TRBV6-1	.	TRBJ2-3	12	TGTGCCAGCAGTGATAGCACAGATACGCAGTATTTT	CASSDSTDTQYF
.	TRBV7-8	.	TRBJ1-6	11	TGTGCCAGCAGCTTAGGAAAGCGCCTCCACTTT	CASSLGKRLHF
.	TRBV28	.	TRBJ2-5	13	TGTGCCAGCAGTTTATCCTTCCAAGAGACCCAGTACTTC	CASSLSFQETQYF
.	TRBV28	.	TRBJ2-7	14	TGTGCCAGCAGTAATAGCGGAGAGCTCCTCGAGCAGTACTTC	CASSNSGELLEQYF
.	TRBV6-2/TRBV6-3	.	TRBJ2-2	15	TGTGCCAGCAGTTACTCGATTCAGGGCCACGGGGAGCTGTTTTTT	CASSYSIQGHGELFF
.	TRBV5-1	TRBD2	TRBJ2-5	16	TGCGCCAGCAGCACCTACCGCGGGACTAGGAGGGAGACCCAGTACTTC	CASSTYRGTRRETQYF
.	TRBV30	.	TRBJ1-5	13	TGTGCCTGGAGCCAACAGGGAGGCCAGCCCCAGCATTTT	CAWSQQGGQPQHF
.	TRBV3-1/TRBV3-2	.	TRBJ2-2	11	TGTGCCAGCAGCCGCACCGGGGAGCTGTTTTTT	CASSRTGELFF
.	TRBV19	.	TRBJ1-5	13	TGTGCCAGCGGGACCATCCGGGGTCAGCCCCAGCATTTT	CASGTIRGQPQHF